The 22 T cell receptor beta chains reported below all come from one sample, sequenced in a study of Tregs in tolerant kidney transplant recipients. Mixed chimerism was transient after nonmyeloablative marrow transplants from related graft donors. Clones were sequenced by immunoSEQ multiplex PCR, and TCRdb holds only the in-frame ones, with some missing. This table lists nearly 15,000 clones. The sequencing used CD4+ T cells from blood (PBMCs), collected 12 months after the transplant. These receptors came from a human patient who received a combined kidney and bone marrow transplant. Some T cells may originate from the graft donor.

As regards this clone: From the germline J gene comes the end of the CDR3, since the read stops 3 residues before it. The chain has TRBV30 and TRBJ2-4, with a weak D call TRBD2 (5 bases). Deletions cut 1 base from V and 5 bases from J, with 9 bases between. The V gene's germline CDR1 is GTSNPN and CDR2 SVGIG (reference sequence). This CDR3 is 13 amino acids long. The CDR3 bases that were read are TGTGCCTGGAGTGCGGGGTTGGAAAACATT. Residues: CAWSAGLENI. In full, the CDR3 reads CAWSAGLENIQYF.

This clone registers medium-sized by frequency. The CDR3 end is not reached by the read, which stops 3 residues before it; the germline J gene fills it in. Distinct nucleotide sequences in the sample also encode this CDR3. V is TRBV18 and J is TRBJ2-7, with a weak D call TRBD1 (5 bases). With 2 bases removed from V and 3 bases from J, the gap between germline ends came to 8 bases. Germline assignment: CDR1 KGHSH and CDR2 LQKENI. CDR3 length: 13 amino acids. CDR3 sequence reads: CASSPETGYEQYF. CDR3 DNA, as far as it was read: TGTGCCAGCTCACCAGAAACAGGCTACGAG.

A note on this clone: The CDR3 goes on 3 residues after the read ends, and that part is filled in from the germline J gene. The chain has TRBV20-1 and TRBJ2-2; 9 bases agree with TRBD1. Germline CDR1 is DFQATT and CDR2 is SNEGSKA (reference sequence). V trimming: 4 bases; J trimming: 8 bases; junction bases outside the gene matches: 8. The CDR3 consists of 14 residues. Incomplete CDR3 DNA: TGCAGTGCTACCGGGACAGGGTCTCAGGGGGAG. Protein product: CSATGTGSQGE. The complete CDR3 reads CSATGTGSQGELFF.

About this clone itself: The read stops 3 residues short of the end of the CDR3; the missing end is completed from the germline J gene. The gene calls are TRBV5-1 and TRBJ1-4; 9 nucleotides line up with TRBD1. The CDR3 spans 15 residues. V shed 4 bases and J 7 bases; nucleotides not matched to a gene: 8. Germline CDR1 reads SGHRS; CDR2 reads YFSETQ. The CDR3 bases that were read are TGCGCCAGCAGCCCAACCGGGACAGGGCCTGAAAAA. Translating gives CASSPTGTGPEK. The whole CDR3 protein reads CASSPTGTGPEKLFF.

Turning to this clone: The read terminates 3 residues before the CDR3 end, so the remaining end is supplied by the germline J gene. This sequence joins TRBV7-2 and TRBJ1-3, with D uncertain. The CDR3 spans 14 residues. V was clipped by 7 bases and J by 1 base, with 11 bases between them. Looked up from germline, CDR1 is SGHTA and CDR2 is FQGNSA. The sequenced part of the CDR3 DNA is TGTGCCAGCACCCCCTCCAGATCTGGAAACACC. Its translation: CASTPSRSGNT. The full CDR3 reads CASTPSRSGNTIYF.

About this clone: The missing CDR3 end, 3 residues past where the read stops, is filled in from the germline J gene. The rearrangement joins TRBV6-2 or TRBV6-3 to TRBJ1-4, with D possibly being TRBD1 (5 bases). This CDR3 has 14 amino acids. Trimming shortened V by 5 bases and J by 4 bases, and 11 bases separated the two germline ends. Germline V gene lookup returns CDR1 MNHEY and CDR2 SVGEGT. CDR3 sequence: CASSNRDYNEKLFF. The CDR3 bases that were read are TGTGCCAGCAGTAACCGGGACTATAATGAAAAA.

In regard to this clone: The CDR3 extends 3 residues past the end of the read, so its final part is completed from the germline J gene. This sequence joins TRBV10-3 and TRBJ2-5; D is unclear. CDR1 ENHRY and CDR2 SYGVKD come from the germline V gene. This CDR3 is built from 13 residues. V was clipped by 10 bases and J by 2 bases, with 14 bases between them. CDR3 bases read: TGTGCCAGTAAAGACAATATACAAGAGACC. It specifies CASKDNIQET. The full CDR3 reads CASKDNIQETQYF.

Turning to this clone: The DNA ends 3 residues before the CDR3 does, and the rest of the CDR3 is filled in from the germline J gene. The chain joins TRBV7-6 to TRBJ2-3; 9 bases are a match to TRBD2. Germline V gene sequence: CDR1 SGHVS, CDR2 FNYEAQ. CDR3 length: 17 amino acids. J was trimmed by 4 bases and V by 5 bases; bases with no gene match: 13. The CDR3 loop reads CASSPLLAGAGPDTQYF. The CDR3 DNA, read in part, is TGTGCCAGCAGCCCTTTGTTAGCGGGAGCCGGCCCAGATACG.

Note on this clone: The CDR3 end is not reached by the read, which stops 3 residues before it; the germline J gene fills it in. This chain links TRBV5-8 with TRBJ2-3, with 9 bases identical to TRBD1. CDR3 length equals 15 residues. The germline V gene encodes CDR1 SGHTS and CDR2 YDEGEE. CDR3 loop: CASSLAGQGGETQYF. CDR3 DNA (partial): TGTGCCAGCAGCTTGGCGGGACAGGGTGGGGAGACG.

A word on this clone: Coverage ceases 3 residues before the CDR3 finishes, and the germline J gene fills in the end. The rearrangement uses TRBV28 and TRBJ2-2; 9 bases agree with TRBD1. Trimming removed 3 bases from V and 7 bases from J; junction bases left unmatched: 9. Per the germline V gene, CDR1 is MDHEN and CDR2 is SYDVKM. This CDR3 is 16 amino acids long. CDR3 bases read: TGTGCCAGCAGTTTGGCTGGGACAGGGAAGAGCGGGGAG. Protein sequence: CASSLAGTGKSGE. The CDR3, in full, reads CASSLAGTGKSGELFF.

Concerning this clone: The junction shows a germline mismatch at one end, possibly a read error. The read falls 3 residues short of the CDR3 end, and the missing part is taken from the germline J gene. The chain couples TRBV7-7 to TRBJ2-2, with TRBD1 matching 7 bases. This CDR3 contains 16 residues. Germline V CDR1 and CDR2: SSHAT, FNYEAQ (reference sequence). CDR3 bases read: TGTGCTAGCAGCCCAAGTTGGGACAGCAACACCGGGGAG. Its translation: CASSPSWDSNTGE. The whole CDR3 sequence reads CASSPSWDSNTGELFF.

To note about this clone: The read is 3 residues too short to cover the CDR3 end, so that end is filled in from the germline J gene. V and J are TRBV5-6 and TRBJ2-7; 7 bases fit TRBD1. This CDR3 spans 15 amino acids. Germline V CDR1 and CDR2: SGHDT, YYEEEE. The V gene end was trimmed by 4 bases and the J gene end by 1 base; junction bases not matched to a gene: 8. The sequenced part of the CDR3 DNA is TGTGCCAGCAGCCTGACGGGACAGCGATCCTACGAG. It codes for CASSLTGQRSYE. The complete CDR3 reads CASSLTGQRSYEQYF.

As regards this clone: Read sequence stops 3 residues before the CDR3 end, and the germline J gene provides the missing end. This chain joins TRBV4-2 and TRBJ2-3, with D possibly TRBD1 on 6 matching bases. The CDR3 spans 18 residues. V was trimmed by 0 bases and J by 5 bases, leaving 21 bases between them. CDR1 and CDR2 (germline): LGHNA, YNFKEQ. CDR3 protein: CASSQDLRAGVYRDTQYF. The sequenced part of the CDR3 DNA is TGTGCCAGCAGCCAAGATCTACGGGCAGGGGTTTATAGAGATACG.

Comment on this clone: The sequenced fragment ends 3 residues before the CDR3 boundary, so the rest is inferred from the germline J gene. The rearrangement links TRBV14 to TRBJ2-7; 9 bases fit TRBD2. The germline gives CDR1 SGHDN, CDR2 FVKESK. CDR3 length: 18 residues. Trimming removed 3 bases from V and 0 bases from J; junction bases left unmatched: 12. CDR3 residues: CASSQILREGSRSYEQYF. Incomplete CDR3 DNA: TGTGCCAGCAGCCAGATTTTGCGGGAGGGCAGCCGCTCCTACGAG.

Remarks on this clone: Coverage ceases 3 residues before the CDR3 finishes, and the germline J gene fills in the end. The chain couples TRBV11-3 to TRBJ2-1, with D perhaps matching TRBD1 (5 bases). Germline loops: CDR1 SGHNT, CDR2 YENEEA. V dropped 0 bases and J dropped 9 bases, with 6 bases sitting between them. The CDR3 is 12 residues long. The CDR3 reads CASSLDQGEQFF. CDR3 bases read: TGTGCCAGCAGCTTAGATCAGGGTGAG.

In the case of this clone: Coverage ceases 3 residues before the CDR3 finishes, and the germline J gene fills in the end. The chain combines TRBV5-1 with TRBJ1-1; D perhaps matches TRBD1 (6 bases). Trimming took off 4 bases at V and 6 bases at J, with 16 bases between the two ends. Germline CDR1 SGHRS, CDR2 YFSETQ. The CDR3 length is 14 residues. CDR3 sequence: CASSNRVGIAEAFF. Incomplete CDR3 DNA: TGCGCCAGCAGCAACAGGGTCGGAATCGCTGAA.

Concerning this clone itself: The DNA ends 3 residues before the CDR3 does, and the rest of the CDR3 is filled in from the germline J gene. The chain recombines TRBV6-4 with TRBJ2-3, with 11 bases fitting TRBD2. V gave up 4 bases and J gave up 0 bases; unmatched junction bases: 3. Per germline, CDR1 MRHNA and CDR2 SNTAGT. The CDR3 is 16 amino acids. The CDR3 is CASSAGTSGSTDTQYF. The DNA read from the CDR3 is TGTGCCAGCAGTGCCGGGACTAGCGGTAGCACAGATACG.

Concerning this clone itself: The read halts 3 residues ahead of the CDR3 end, with the missing end drawn from the germline J gene. The V call is TRBV10-3, the J call TRBJ1-2; TRBD1 matches 7 bases. Germline V gene sequence: CDR1 ENHRY, CDR2 SYGVKD. J gave up 2 bases and V 6 bases, and 12 bases lay outside the gene matches. The CDR3 length is 16 residues. Incomplete CDR3 DNA: TGTGCCATCAGCGCCCCATCGGGACAGACAAACTATGGC. Encoded protein: CAISAPSGQTNYG. The entire CDR3 sequence reads CAISAPSGQTNYGYTF.

A remark on this clone: The read falls 3 residues short of the CDR3 end, and the missing part is taken from the germline J gene. The V gene is TRBV5-1, the J gene TRBJ2-3, with 11 bases that match TRBD2. The CDR3 is 18 amino acids. Germline CDR1 and CDR2: SGHRS and YFSETQ. Trimming cost V 0 bases and J 5 bases; bases outside gene matches: 11. Partial CDR3 DNA: TGCGCCAGCAGCTTGGTTCTAGCGGGAGGCCTCCGGGGAGATACG. Encoded protein: CASSLVLAGGLRGDT. The CDR3 as a whole reads CASSLVLAGGLRGDTQYF.

Regarding this clone: The read ends 3 residues before the CDR3 terminus; that terminus is restored from the germline J gene. The chain uses TRBV7-3 and TRBJ2-2; 7 positions agree with TRBD1. Germline lookup yields CDR1 SGHTA and CDR2 FQGTGA. The CDR3 length is 15 residues. With 2 bases clipped from V and 3 bases from J, the junction kept 3 bases outside the gene matches. The CDR3 is CASSLDRDYTGELFF. The covered CDR3 bases are TGTGCCAGCAGCTTAGACAGGGATTACACCGGGGAG.

Note on this clone: The read ends 3 residues before the CDR3 terminus; that terminus is restored from the germline J gene. The chain employs TRBV7-9 and TRBJ2-7, with 9 bases that match TRBD1. The CDR3 loop spans 15 amino acids. Germline lookup yields CDR1 SEHNR and CDR2 FQNEAQ (reference sequence). The V segment lost 4 bases and the J segment 2 bases; nucleotides outside the gene matches: 6. Partial CDR3 DNA: TGTGCCAGCAGCTCCCGGACAGGGGTGGCCTACGAG. It encodes CASSSRTGVAYE. The entire CDR3 reads CASSSRTGVAYEQYF.

Details on this clone: Read data end 3 residues before the CDR3 end; the end is taken from the germline J gene. The chain is built from TRBV5-1 and TRBJ2-5; D possibly corresponds to TRBD2 (6 bases). There are 16 residues in the CDR3. Germline V CDR1 and CDR2: SGHRS, YFSETQ. The V gene lost 3 bases and the J gene lost 5 bases, with 20 bases spanning the gap. The CDR3: CASSSTRTGVGETQYF. The sequenced part of the CDR3 DNA is TGCGCCAGCAGCTCGACTAGGACCGGTGTCGGGGAGACC.